This T cell receptor beta chain was recovered during a study of shared clonotypes between healthy human individuals. Produced via immunoSEQ multiplex PCR; TCRdb's table is partial and in-frame only. The data contain 2.3 million or so clones, over 90% of them singletons. As to this clone: As yet, its antigen is unknown.

This CDR3 is 13 amino acids long. V was pared by 8 bases and J by 1 base, with 11 bases between. Germline V gene data show CDR1 as MNHNS and CDR2 as SASEGT. Whole-study findings and limits: Sampling covered blood only; tissue repertoires likely differ.

The material sequenced was naive CD4+ T cells from PBMCs. Subset: CD45RA+ positively selected. This TCR came from a man younger than 30 in good health. Some clones in this sample may be carry-over from other donors' samples. This rearrangement joins TRBV6-1 to TRBJ1-1; D not certain. CDR3 DNA sequence: TGTGCCAGCTACCCCCGGAAGAACACTGAAGCTTTCTTT. Translated: CASYPRKNTEAFF.